These 30 T cell receptor beta chains originate from one sample sequenced in a study of T cell responses to AZD1222 COVID-19 vaccine. Measured with immunoSEQ multiplex PCR; TCRdb has only the in-frame clones, and not every one. The repertoire has some 180,000 clones, roughly 94% of them found once; the top ten carry approximately 1.5%. The material was peripheral blood, obtained 28 days after the second AZD1222 dose. The receptors were sampled from an adult who received the AZD1222 COVID-19 vaccine.

This chain connects TRBV27 to TRBJ2-2, with D tentatively TRBD2 (6 bases). The CDR3 consists of 16 residues. The germline V gene encodes CDR1 MNHEY and CDR2 SMNVEV (reference sequence). The V and J ends lost 5 bases and 0 bases respectively, with 13 bases between them. CDR3 DNA: TGTGCCAGCAGTACCCGAGCGGGTACGAACACCGGGGAGCTGTTTTTT. Encoded protein: CASSTRAGTNTGELFF.

This clone was seen more than once but under ten times. The rearrangement uses TRBV6-5 and TRBJ1-1; D is unresolved. This CDR3 spans 13 amino acids. Trimming took 7 bases from V and 6 from J, leaving 15 bases between them. Germline V gene data show CDR1 as MNHEY and CDR2 as SVGAGI. CDR3 nucleotide sequence: TGTGCCAGCACTTTTGGAGGGAGCCCTGAAGCTTTCTTT. Its protein is CASTFGGSPEAFF.

V is TRBV9 and J is TRBJ2-2; 11 bases match TRBD2. J was trimmed by 5 bases and V by 4 bases; bases with no gene match: 7. This CDR3 region has 16 residues. Germline V lookup: CDR1 SGDLS, CDR2 YYNGEE. The CDR3 bases are TGTGCCAGCAGCCTTAGCGGGAGGGCCGGAACCGGGGAGCTGTTTTTT. Amino acids: CASSLSGRAGTGELFF.

The genes are TRBV30 and TRBJ2-6, with 8 bases fitting TRBD1. The germline V gene encodes CDR1 GTSNPN and CDR2 SVGIG (reference sequence). The ends lost 4 bases at V and 2 bases at J; junction bases unmatched: 4. The CDR3 is 15 residues long. CDR3 coding DNA: TGTGCCTGGACCAGGGGGCCGCCTGGGGCCAACGTCCTGACTTTC. Protein product: CAWTRGPPGANVLTF.

The chain is built from TRBV4-1 and TRBJ1-2; D ambiguous. CDR3 size: 14 residues. Germline values: CDR1 MGHRA, CDR2 YSYEKL. With 0 bases removed from V and 5 bases from J, the gap between germline ends came to 10 bases. DNA of the CDR3: TGCGCCAGCAGCCAAGACCAGACGAGATATGGCTACACCTTC. Translated, it gives CASSQDQTRYGYTF.

The V call is TRBV2, the J call TRBJ2-7; 11 nucleotides match TRBD2. This CDR3 is 16 amino acids long. The V gene end was trimmed by 4 bases and the J gene end by 2 bases; junction bases not matched to a gene: 7. Looked up from germline, CDR1 is SNHLY and CDR2 is FYNNEI. Here the CDR3 DNA reads TGTGCCAGCAGTGGGGGAAGTAGCGGGAGGGCCTACGAGCAGTACTTC. Its translation is CASSGGSSGRAYEQYF.

J is TRBJ2-5 and V is TRBV6-5, with a weak D call TRBD1 (6 bases). CDR1 MNHEY and CDR2 SVGAGI come from the germline V gene. V was pared by 5 bases and J by 5 bases, with 9 bases between. This CDR3 is 12 amino acids long. CDR3 sequence reads: CASSTGSETQYF. The CDR3 DNA reads as TGTGCCAGCAGTACAGGGTCGGAGACCCAGTACTTC.

The CDR3 nucleotides read TGTGCCAGCAGCCTGCAGGGGGCTAACAATCAGCCCCAGCATTTT. Translating it yields CASSLQGANNQPQHF. V usage is TRBV2 and J usage is TRBJ1-5; 8 nucleotides agree with TRBD1. Germline CDR1 SNHLY, CDR2 FYNNEI. Trimming cost V 6 bases and J 3 bases; bases outside gene matches: 7. The CDR3 sequence is 15 residues long. The full variable domain, in which reference TRBV2 and TRBJ1-5 provide the parts outside the CDR3, is EPEVTQTPSHQVTQMGQEVILRCVPISNHLYFYWYRQILGQKVEFLVSFYNNEISEKSEIFDDQFSVERPDGSNFTLKIRSTKLEDSAMYFCASSLQGANNQPQHFGDGTRLSIL.

The chain joins TRBV19 to TRBJ1-1; TRBD1 aligns across 11 bases. This CDR3 has 16 amino acids. J gave up 4 bases and V 3 bases, and 7 bases lay outside the gene matches. CDR1 LNHDA and CDR2 SQIVND come from the germline V gene (reference sequence). The DNA for the CDR3 is TGTGCCAGTAGTATCAACTTGGGACAGGGGGGCACTGAAGCTTTCTTT. This codes for CASSINLGQGGTEAFF.

The chain has TRBV7-2 and TRBJ1-5, with TRBD1 as a possible D gene (6 bases). Looked up from germline, CDR1 is SGHTA and CDR2 is FQGNSA. This CDR3 contains 17 residues. V gave up 7 bases and J gave up 2 bases, with 21 bases separating them. The CDR3 is CASTSLDSPLGNQPQHF. CDR3 in DNA: TGTGCCAGCACCTCTTTGGACAGCCCTCTAGGCAATCAGCCCCAGCATTTT.

The rearrangement joins TRBV5-1 to TRBJ2-7; 12 positions agree with TRBD1. Germline V gene sequence: CDR1 SGHRS, CDR2 YFSETQ. V lost 3 bases to trimming and J lost 5 bases; unmatched junction nucleotides: 9. The CDR3 has 16 amino acids. CDR3 nucleotides: TGCGCCAGCAGCTCGCGGGGACAGGGGGCGCTCCACGAGCAGTACTTC. It translates to CASSSRGQGALHEQYF.

The CDR3 DNA reads TGTGCCAGTAGTCGGGGGGAGTCATATAATTCACCCCTCCACTTT. It is translated as CASSRGESYNSPLHF. The genes are TRBV19 and TRBJ1-6, with a weak D call TRBD1 (5 bases). The CDR3 loop spans 15 amino acids. With 5 bases removed from V and 4 bases from J, the gap between germline ends came to 12 bases. Germline values: CDR1 LNHDA, CDR2 SQIVND (reference sequence).

The V and J genes are TRBV19 and TRBJ2-7, with 14 nucleotides matching TRBD2. CDR3 size: 14 residues. V shed 6 bases and J 12 bases; nucleotides not matched to a gene: 10. CDR1 LNHDA and CDR2 SQIVND come from the germline V gene (reference sequence). As DNA, the CDR3 is TGTGCCAGTAGCACGGGACTAGCGGGAGCAGAGTGGTACTTC. Residues: CASSTGLAGAEWYF.

The chain recombines TRBV7-8 with TRBJ2-3; D not certain. CDR3 size: 16 residues. Deletions cut 2 bases from V and 1 base from J, with 13 bases between. CDR1 is SGHVS and CDR2 is FQNEAQ in the germline V gene. This CDR3 is CASSLRFTAGTDTQYF. CDR3 nucleotides: TGTGCCAGCAGCTTAAGGTTCACGGCAGGCACAGATACGCAGTATTTT.

V gene TRBV7-2 combines with J gene TRBJ2-3; tentatively, D is TRBD2 (6 bases). CDR3 length: 15 amino acids. Germline V gene data show CDR1 as SGHTA and CDR2 as FQGNSA. V gave up 2 bases and J gave up 0 bases, with 9 bases separating them. DNA of the CDR3: TGTGCCAGCAGCTTAACAAGCGGGAGCACAGATACGCAGTATTTT. Protein product: CASSLTSGSTDTQYF.

This clone was seen only a few times. V usage is TRBV12-5 and J usage is TRBJ2-1; 12 bases fit TRBD2. Trimming cost V 0 bases and J 0 bases; bases outside gene matches: 3. CDR1 LGHNT and CDR2 FRNRAP come from the germline V gene. This CDR3 contains 18 residues. DNA of the CDR3: TGTGCTAGTGGTTTGGTAAAGACTAGCGGGAGCTCCTACAATGAGCAGTTCTTC. Amino acid sequence: CASGLVKTSGSSYNEQFF.

The CDR3 is CASSSTGTLNTEAFF. For the CDR3, the DNA is TGTGCCAGCAGTTCCACCGGGACACTGAACACTGAAGCTTTCTTT. V is TRBV28 and J is TRBJ1-1; D perhaps matches TRBD1 (6 bases). The CDR3 runs to 15 residues. V shed 4 bases and J shed 0 bases, with 12 bases lying between them. Germline V gene lookup returns CDR1 MDHEN and CDR2 SYDVKM.

In its sample, this clone was seen once. The V and J genes are TRBV5-4 and TRBJ1-3; 7 nucleotides agree with TRBD1. The CDR3 sequence is 16 residues long. V was clipped by 4 bases and J by 0 bases; unmatched bases: 7. Germline V lookup: CDR1 SGHNT, CDR2 YYREEE (reference sequence). In DNA form, the CDR3 reads TGTGCCAGCAGCCGACAGGGCCCAGCCTCTGGAAACACCATATATTTT. Amino acid sequence: CASSRQGPASGNTIYF.

This clone appeared a few times. The chain recombines TRBV11-3 with TRBJ1-1, with a weak D call TRBD1 (5 bases). Germline V gene sequence: CDR1 SGHNT, CDR2 YENEEA. The CDR3 length is 16 residues. Trimming removed 5 bases at V and 0 bases at J, with 16 bases between. The CDR3 DNA sequence: TGTGCCAGCAGCCAAGCACACGGGGCGATGAACACTGAAGCTTTCTTT. Protein product: CASSQAHGAMNTEAFF. The full variable domain, with the rest looked up from reference TRBV11-3 and TRBJ1-1, is EAGVVQSPRYKIIEKKQPVAFWCNPISGHNTLYWYLQNLGQGPELLIRYENEEAVDDSQLPKDRFSAERLKGVDSTLKIQPAELGDSAVYLCASSQAHGAMNTEAFFGQGTRLTVV.

The chain joins TRBV27 to TRBJ2-5, with D maybe TRBD2 (6 bases). Germline lookup yields CDR1 MNHEY and CDR2 SMNVEV (reference sequence). CDR3 size: 16 residues. V was clipped by 0 bases and J by 0 bases, with 11 bases between them. CDR3 in amino acids: CASSLSGTRYQETQYF. The CDR3 DNA sequence: TGTGCCAGCAGTTTATCGGGGACTCGGTACCAAGAGACCCAGTACTTC.

This clone has only one observation. CDR3 DNA sequence: TGTGCCAGCAGCCAAGGACCGGGAACCCGCACAGATACGCAGTATTTT. It yields the protein CASSQGPGTRTDTQYF. The V call is TRBV14, the J call TRBJ2-3; possibly TRBD2 for D (5 bases). CDR3 length: 16 residues. Germline CDR1 SGHDN, CDR2 FVKESK. V shed 1 base and J shed 1 base, with 12 bases lying between them.

With respect to this clone: One end of the junction does not line up with germline, which may come from a read error. This chain's CDR3 is CASSQGSGANVLTF. Here the CDR3 DNA reads TGTGCCAGCAGTCAGGGTTCTGGAGCCAACGTCCTGACTTTC. V usage is TRBV6-5 and J usage is TRBJ2-6, with D possibly TRBD1 on 5 matching bases. CDR3 length: 14 residues. From germline, CDR1 is MNHEY and CDR2 SVGAGI.

The chain has TRBV4-1 and TRBJ2-6; D not resolved. Germline loops: CDR1 MGHRA, CDR2 YSYEKL. V dropped 4 bases and J dropped 0 bases, with 10 bases sitting between them. This CDR3 comprises 16 residues. The DNA of the CDR3 is TGCGCCAGCAGCCGAGCAGCCAGCTCTGGGGCCAACGTCCTGACTTTC. Protein: CASSRAASSGANVLTF.

J is TRBJ2-1 and V is TRBV9; 11 bases fit TRBD2. The CDR3 has 16 amino acids. Trimming cost V 1 base and J 4 bases; bases outside gene matches: 4. Germline assignment: CDR1 SGDLS and CDR2 YYNGEE. The CDR3 sequence is CASSVMGTSGYNEQFF. CDR3 DNA: TGTGCCAGCAGCGTAATGGGGACTAGCGGTTACAATGAGCAGTTCTTC.

This chain links TRBV6-2 or TRBV6-3 with TRBJ2-3; TRBD2 matches 14 bases. The CDR3 has 20 amino acids. With 4 bases clipped from V and 3 bases from J, the junction kept 15 bases outside the gene matches. CDR1 is MNHEY and CDR2 is SVGEGT in the germline V gene. The CDR3 bases are TGTGCCAGCAGTTTCAGGACATGGGGGACTAGCGGGGGCCTTACAGATACGCAGTATTTT. It codes for CASSFRTWGTSGGLTDTQYF.

This chain's CDR3 is CASRDAGELFF. The CDR3 DNA follows: TGTGCCAGCAGGGACGCCGGGGAGCTGTTTTTT. V is TRBV5-4 and J is TRBJ2-2; D gene uncertain. The CDR3 length is 11 residues. Trimming took off 5 bases at V and 6 bases at J, with 5 bases between the two ends. Germline V lookup: CDR1 SGHNT, CDR2 YYREEE (reference sequence).

The gene calls are TRBV12-3 or TRBV12-4 and TRBJ2-3; D is unclear. The V end lost 5 bases, the J end lost 3 bases, and 9 bases lay between the germline ends. CDR3 length equals 13 residues. The CDR3 DNA sequence: TGTGCCAGCAGTCTACGTCCTACAGATACGCAGTATTTT. As protein: CASSLRPTDTQYF.

This clone has just a few counts. The chain recombines TRBV2 with TRBJ1-1; the match to TRBD1 covers 7 bases. Germline CDR1 is SNHLY and CDR2 is FYNNEI. V shed 2 bases and J 1 base; nucleotides not matched to a gene: 1. The CDR3 covers 14 residues. The chain's CDR3 is CASSERDRNTEAFF. CDR3 DNA sequence: TGTGCCAGCAGTGAAAGGGACAGGAACACTGAAGCTTTCTTT.

The chain combines TRBV5-3 with TRBJ1-5; D is unresolved. TRBV5-3 is assigned to the ORF class and has an uncertain function. This CDR3 has 15 residues. Deletions cut 0 bases from V and 4 bases from J, with 11 bases between. CDR3 protein: CARSLATLGNQPQHF. CDR3 coding DNA: TGTGCCAGAAGCTTGGCTACTCTGGGGAATCAGCCCCAGCATTTT.

The CDR3 bases are TGTGCCAGCAGCGCGCCGGGCCGACCATCCTACGAGCAGTACTTC. Translating gives CASSAPGRPSYEQYF. This chain uses TRBV5-5 with TRBJ2-7, with D unresolved. CDR1 is SGHKS, CDR2 YYEKEE, per germline (reference sequence). Trimming took 4 bases from V and 1 from J, leaving 15 bases between them. The CDR3 extends over 15 amino acids.